A single sample is the source of the 18 T cell receptor beta chains below, sequenced in a study of cytomegalovirus exposure and HLA in healthy donors. PCR was performed using 60 Vbeta and 13 Jbeta primers. Method: immunoSEQ multiplex PCR; TCRdb's copy keeps in-frame clones and lacks some. The sample holds 150,000 to 200,000 clones, approximately 71% seen once. The specimen was PBMCs. The origin of the receptors is a man under 40 in good health and CMV-seropositive.

This chain joins TRBV5-1 and TRBJ1-1; tentatively, D is TRBD1 (5 bases). CDR3 length equals 14 residues. Trimming took off 1 base at V and 2 bases at J, with 9 bases between the two ends. Germline V gene data show CDR1 as SGHRS and CDR2 as YFSETQ. The CDR3 reads CASSLTGDNTEAFF. The CDR3 DNA sequence: TGCGCCAGCAGCTTGACAGGAGATAACACTGAAGCTTTCTTT.

The V gene is TRBV4-1, the J gene TRBJ2-3; D may be TRBD1 (6 bases). Trimming pared 0 bases from V and 1 base from J, leaving 20 bases between. This CDR3 comprises 19 residues. Germline CDR1 and CDR2: MGHRA and YSYEKL. Here the CDR3 reads CASSQDSEGVVLGTDTQYF. The DNA for the CDR3 is TGCGCCAGCAGCCAAGATTCCGAGGGGGTGGTATTGGGCACAGATACGCAGTATTTT.

The V gene is TRBV28, the J gene TRBJ2-5; 8 bases fit TRBD1. The V gene end was trimmed by 5 bases and the J gene end by 2 bases; junction bases not matched to a gene: 1. Germline CDR1 is MDHEN and CDR2 is SYDVKM. The CDR3 consists of 13 residues. The CDR3 is CASSRDRQETQYF. DNA for the CDR3: TGTGCCAGCAGTAGGGACAGGCAAGAGACCCAGTACTTC.

The rearrangement joins TRBV28 to TRBJ2-5, with D possibly being TRBD1 (6 bases). This CDR3 region has 14 residues. The ends were cut back, 1 base at V and 5 bases at J, with 11 bases in the middle. Per the germline V gene, CDR1 is MDHEN and CDR2 is SYDVKM. CDR3 sequence reads: CASSLFTGLETQYF. In nucleotides, the CDR3 is TGTGCCAGCAGTTTATTTACAGGGCTGGAGACCCAGTACTTC. Drawing the rest from reference TRBV28 and TRBJ2-5, the complete variable domain is DVKVTQSSRYLVKRTGEKVFLECVQDMDHENMFWYRQDPGLGLRLIYFSYDVKMKEKGDIPEGYSVSREKKERFSLILESASTNQTSMYLCASSLFTGLETQYFGPGTRLLVL.

A remark on this clone: The junction departs from the called germline gene at one end, perhaps through a read error. The V call is TRBV2, the J call TRBJ1-2, with D uncertain. Germline CDR1 and CDR2: SNHLY and FYNNEI. CDR3 length: 11 residues. The CDR3 loop is CASGEEYGYTF. DNA of the CDR3: TGTGCCAGCGGTGAGGAGTATGGCTACACCTTC.

The chain combines TRBV10-1 with TRBJ2-1, with TRBD2 matching over 8 bases. Per germline, CDR1 WNHNN and CDR2 SYGVQD (reference sequence). V shed 4 bases and J 10 bases; nucleotides not matched to a gene: 6. This CDR3 region has 13 residues. The CDR3 loop is CASSAWGLGEQFF. DNA of the CDR3: TGCGCCAGCAGTGCGTGGGGACTAGGGGAGCAGTTCTTC.

A few counts support this clone. The chain links TRBV2 to TRBJ2-1; D may be TRBD2 (5 bases). The V gene's germline CDR1 is SNHLY and CDR2 FYNNEI. The V end lost 4 bases, the J end lost 9 bases, and 10 bases lay between the germline ends. The CDR3 spans 12 residues. The DNA of the CDR3 is TGTGCCAGCAGTGCCGAGAGCGGTGAGCAGTTCTTC. Protein: CASSAESGEQFF.

V is TRBV5-1 and J is TRBJ2-7, with TRBD2 matching 7 bases. Trimming at V came to 2 bases and at J to 6 bases, leaving 8 bases not matched to a gene. In germline, CDR1 is SGHRS, CDR2 YFSETQ. This CDR3 has 14 residues. The CDR3 reads CASSFGLEGREQYF. CDR3 DNA: TGCGCCAGCAGCTTTGGACTAGAAGGTCGCGAGCAGTACTTC.

CDR3 residues: CSARTGVNQPQHF. CDR3 nucleotide sequence: TGCAGCGCAAGAACAGGGGTGAATCAGCCCCAGCATTTT. The chain combines TRBV29-1 with TRBJ1-5; 7 bases are a match to TRBD1. Germline V gene lookup returns CDR1 SQVTM and CDR2 ANQGSEA. The CDR3 is 13 residues long. V was pared by 7 bases and J by 4 bases, with 7 bases of the junction left unmatched.

This chain links TRBV6-5 with TRBJ2-2; D possibly corresponds to TRBD1 (6 bases). Germline V gives CDR1 MNHEY, CDR2 SVGAGI. CDR3 size: 12 residues. V lost 8 bases, J lost 7 bases, and 11 bases lay in between. The CDR3 nucleotides are TGTGCCAGCCACAGGGAAAGCGGGGAGCTGTTTTTT. This gives the protein CASHRESGELFF.

The V and J genes are TRBV14 and TRBJ2-1, with 7 bases aligning to TRBD2. Germline V lookup: CDR1 SGHDN, CDR2 FVKESK. This CDR3 spans 17 amino acids. V trimming: 4 bases; J trimming: 0 bases; junction bases outside the gene matches: 9. In nucleotides, the CDR3 is TGTGCCAGCAGCCGGGGGGGATTAGCGGACTCCTACAATGAGCAGTTCTTC. Translating it yields CASSRGGLADSYNEQFF.

V and J are TRBV6-5 and TRBJ1-1; D uncertain. Germline V gene lookup returns CDR1 MNHEY and CDR2 SVGAGI. This CDR3 is built from 14 residues. Trimming shortened V by 5 bases and J by 0 bases, and 10 bases separated the two germline ends. CDR3 in DNA: TGTGCCAGCAGTCGAGGGCTTTTGAACACTGAAGCTTTCTTT. The encoded protein is CASSRGLLNTEAFF.

The genes are TRBV6-1 and TRBJ2-1; 11 nucleotides align to TRBD2. This CDR3 comprises 18 residues. V was clipped by 3 bases and J by 3 bases; unmatched bases: 10. Per germline, CDR1 MNHNS and CDR2 SASEGT. In nucleotides, the CDR3 is TGTGCCAGCAGTGACCAAAATATACTAGCGGGAGTCTACAATGAGCAGTTCTTC. As protein: CASSDQNILAGVYNEQFF.

This clone has just one count. The J gene is TRBJ2-7, the V gene TRBV10-2; 7 bases fit TRBD1. Per the germline V gene, CDR1 is WSHSY and CDR2 is SAAADI. V lost 5 bases to trimming and J lost 0 bases; unmatched junction nucleotides: 1. This CDR3 has 13 amino acids. CDR3 amino acids: CASSPGGSYEQYF. The CDR3 DNA is TGCGCCAGCAGTCCAGGGGGCTCCTACGAGCAGTACTTC.

V usage is TRBV29-1 and J usage is TRBJ1-2; TRBD1 is a possible D gene (6 bases). V dropped 7 bases and J dropped 0 bases, with 12 bases sitting between them. Germline lookup yields CDR1 SQVTM and CDR2 ANQGSEA. CDR3 length equals 13 residues. The CDR3 nucleotides read TGCAGCGCGGAAGGACAGCCTAACTATGGCTACACCTTC. It specifies CSAEGQPNYGYTF.

The V and J genes are TRBV9 and TRBJ2-7; 9 nucleotides line up with TRBD2. V shed 4 bases, J shed 9 bases, and the junction held 14 bases outside the gene matches. CDR3 length: 15 residues. Germline V gene lookup returns CDR1 SGDLS and CDR2 YYNGEE. This CDR3 reads CASSPYGAGGLGQYF. CDR3 nucleotides: TGTGCCAGCAGCCCTTATGGGGCGGGAGGGTTAGGGCAGTACTTC.

V usage is TRBV11-2 and J usage is TRBJ2-7, with a possible D match to TRBD2 (5 bases). V was clipped by 0 bases and J by 7 bases, with 16 bases between them. The CDR3 has 15 residues. Germline loops: CDR1 SGHAT, CDR2 FQNNGV. This CDR3 reads CASSLDRVPGSEQYF. The CDR3 nucleotides read TGTGCCAGCAGCTTAGATCGGGTCCCGGGAAGTGAGCAGTACTTC.

V and J are TRBV5-4 and TRBJ1-1; 10 nucleotides line up with TRBD1. Trimming took 4 bases from V and 5 from J; bases not matched to a gene: 5. From germline, CDR1 is SGHNT and CDR2 YYREEE (reference sequence). CDR3 size: 14 residues. The DNA for the CDR3 is TGTGCCAGCAGCCGACAGGGGGCATGGACTGAAGCTTTCTTT. It translates to CASSRQGAWTEAFF.